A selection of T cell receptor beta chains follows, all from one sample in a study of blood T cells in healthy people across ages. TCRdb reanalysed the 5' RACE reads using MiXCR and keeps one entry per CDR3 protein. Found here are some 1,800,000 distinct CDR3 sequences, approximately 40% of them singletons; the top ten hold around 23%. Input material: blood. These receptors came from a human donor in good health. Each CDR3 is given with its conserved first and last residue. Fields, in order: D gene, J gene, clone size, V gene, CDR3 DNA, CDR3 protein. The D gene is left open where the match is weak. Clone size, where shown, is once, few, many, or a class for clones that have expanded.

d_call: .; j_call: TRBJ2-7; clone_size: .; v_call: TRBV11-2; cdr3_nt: TGTGCCAGCAGACCCCTTTCCTACGAGCAGTACTTC; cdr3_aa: CASRPLSYEQYF
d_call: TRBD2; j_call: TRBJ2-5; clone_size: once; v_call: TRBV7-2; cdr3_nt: TGTGCCAGCAGCTTAGCGGGGACTAGCGGCGAAGAGACCCAGTACTTC; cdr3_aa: CASSLAGTSGEETQYF
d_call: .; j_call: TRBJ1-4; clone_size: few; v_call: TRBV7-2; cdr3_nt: TGTGCTAGCAGCTTGAACAGGGCATCAACTAATGAAAAACTGTTTTTT; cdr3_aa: CASSLNRASTNEKLFF
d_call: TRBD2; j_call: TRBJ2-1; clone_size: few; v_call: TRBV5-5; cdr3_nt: TGTGCCAGCAGCTTTAGCGGGGGGGACCTCTACAATGAGCAGTTCTTC; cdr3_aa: CASSFSGGDLYNEQFF
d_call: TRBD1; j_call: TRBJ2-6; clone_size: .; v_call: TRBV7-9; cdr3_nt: TGTGCCAGCGGGACAGGGAAGAGCTCTGGGGCCAACGTCCTGACTTTC; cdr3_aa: CASGTGKSSGANVLTF
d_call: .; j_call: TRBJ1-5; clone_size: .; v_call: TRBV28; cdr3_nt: TGTGCCAGCAGTTTGTTGGGGGATTTCGGCAATCAGCCCCAGCATTTT; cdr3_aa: CASSLLGDFGNQPQHF
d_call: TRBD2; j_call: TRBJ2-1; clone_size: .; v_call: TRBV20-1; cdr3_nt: TGCAGTGCCCGGAGAGTTAGCGGGGGGGCCGCCGTGTTTAGCTATGAGCAGTTCTTC; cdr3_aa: CSARRVSGGAAVFSYEQFF
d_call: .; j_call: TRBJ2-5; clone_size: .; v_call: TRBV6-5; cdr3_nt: TGTGCCAGCAGTCTGAGAAGACAGTGGAGGGAGACCCAGTACTTC; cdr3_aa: CASSLRRQWRETQYF
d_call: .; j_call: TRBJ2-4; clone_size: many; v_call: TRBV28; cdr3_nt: TGTGCCAGCAGTTCCACCCACAGGGATCGGGACATTCAGTACTTC; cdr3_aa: CASSSTHRDRDIQYF
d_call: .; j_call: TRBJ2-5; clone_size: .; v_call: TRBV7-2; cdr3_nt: TGTGCCAGCAGTCCATACCAAATCAATCCCTACGGGCAGTACTTC; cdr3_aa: CASSPYQINPYGQYF
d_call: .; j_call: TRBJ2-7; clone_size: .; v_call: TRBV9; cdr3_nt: TGTGCCAGCAGCGTTGGTGTCGGCGCCCCGGAGGAGCAGTACTTC; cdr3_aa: CASSVGVGAPEEQYF
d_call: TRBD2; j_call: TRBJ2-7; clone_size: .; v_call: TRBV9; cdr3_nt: TGTGCCAGCAGCGTAGCGGGAGGGGGCGAGCAGTACTTC; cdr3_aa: CASSVAGGGEQYF
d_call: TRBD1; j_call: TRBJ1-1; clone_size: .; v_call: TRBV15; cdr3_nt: TGTGCCACCAGCAAGCGACAGGGGTTAGCTGAAGCTTTCTTT; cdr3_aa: CATSKRQGLAEAFF
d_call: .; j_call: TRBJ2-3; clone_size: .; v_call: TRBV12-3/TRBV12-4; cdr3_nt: TGTACCAGCAGTGGCATCAGGGATACGCAGTATTTT; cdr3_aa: CTSSGIRDTQYF
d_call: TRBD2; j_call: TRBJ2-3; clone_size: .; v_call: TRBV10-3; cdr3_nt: TGTGCCATCAGTGGTAGCGGGGGGGCAGAAGATACGCAGTATTTT; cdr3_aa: CAISGSGGAEDTQYF
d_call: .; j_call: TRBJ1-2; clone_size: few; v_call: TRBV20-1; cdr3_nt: TGCAGTGCTAGAGATTGGTACCGTCCGAACTATGGCTACACCTTC; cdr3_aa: CSARDWYRPNYGYTF
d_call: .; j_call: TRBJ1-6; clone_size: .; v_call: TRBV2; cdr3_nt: TGTGCCAGCAGTTCGGGGCAGGGGACTTCACCCCTCCACTTT; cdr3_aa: CASSSGQGTSPLHF
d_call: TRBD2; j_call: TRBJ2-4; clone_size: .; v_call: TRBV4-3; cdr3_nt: TGCGCCAGCAGCCTTAGCGGGGGGGACAAAAACATTCAGTACTTC; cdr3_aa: CASSLSGGDKNIQYF
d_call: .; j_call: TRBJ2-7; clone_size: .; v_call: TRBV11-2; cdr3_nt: TGTGCCAGCAGCTCGGGGCCCTTGCCCTACACCTACGAGCAGTACTTC; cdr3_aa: CASSSGPLPYTYEQYF
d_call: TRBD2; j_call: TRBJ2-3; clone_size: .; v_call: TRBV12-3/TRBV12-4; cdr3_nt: TGTGCCAGCAGTTCCCCCCAGACTAGCGGAGTCACAGATACGCAGTATTTT; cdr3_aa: CASSSPQTSGVTDTQYF
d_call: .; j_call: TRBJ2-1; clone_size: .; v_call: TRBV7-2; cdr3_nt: TGTGCCAGCAGCTTAGAACAGGGCCCCTTCTACGAGCAGTTCTTC; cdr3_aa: CASSLEQGPFYEQFF
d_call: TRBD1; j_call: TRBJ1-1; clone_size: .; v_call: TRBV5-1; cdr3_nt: TGTGCCAGCAGCTCCACGGGGACAGGAGACACTGAAGCTTTCTTT; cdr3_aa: CASSSTGTGDTEAFF
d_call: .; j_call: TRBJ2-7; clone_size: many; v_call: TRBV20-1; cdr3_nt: TGCAGTGCTAATCAGAATACCTACGAGCAGTACTTC; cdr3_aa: CSANQNTYEQYF
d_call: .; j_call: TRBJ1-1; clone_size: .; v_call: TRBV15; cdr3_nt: TGTGCCACCAGCATAGATAGGGCTTCCACTGAAGCTTTCTTT; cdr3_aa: CATSIDRASTEAFF
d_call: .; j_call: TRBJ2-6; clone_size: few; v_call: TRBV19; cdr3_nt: TGTGCCAGTAGTGAGATTGGCTCTGGGGCCAACGTCCTGACTTTC; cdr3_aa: CASSEIGSGANVLTF
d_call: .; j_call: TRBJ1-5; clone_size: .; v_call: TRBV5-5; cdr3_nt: TGTGCCAGCAGCTTGGATCACTCGGGGGTCTATAGCAATCAGCCCCAGCATTTT; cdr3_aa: CASSLDHSGVYSNQPQHF
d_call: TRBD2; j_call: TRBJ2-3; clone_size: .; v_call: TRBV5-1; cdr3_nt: TGTGCCAGCAGCTTCGCTAGCGGGGGAAGCACAGATACGCAGTATTTT; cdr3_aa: CASSFASGGSTDTQYF
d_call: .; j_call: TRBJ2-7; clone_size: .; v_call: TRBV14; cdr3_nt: TGTGCCAGCAGCCAAGGTCCAGGTGGGGCTTACGAGCAGTACTTC; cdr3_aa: CASSQGPGGAYEQYF